This T cell receptor beta chain is from a study of CD8 T cells in ankylosing spondylitis. Whole-study findings and limits: Disease-linked clones reportedly showed significant enrichment in matched ankylosing spondylitis synovial fluid. Researchers report that disease-linked clones proved CD8+ and relatively rare in peripheral blood.

The sample holds a few counts of this clonotype. The antigen is not known. The CDR3 has 15 residues. Germline values: CDR1 DFQATT, CDR2 SNEGSKA (reference sequence). After removal of 6 bases from V and 5 bases from J, the junction contained 11 bases not matched to a gene. MiXCR, applied by TCRdb to the 5' RACE reads, yields one record per CDR3 protein. Of some 240,000 distinct CDR3 sequences in the sample, roughly 25% were seen once. Sequences were obtained from blood, either unsorted or a sorted T cell fraction (not recorded which). The J gene is TRBJ1-1, the V gene TRBV20-1, with TRBD1 matching over 11 bases. The sequence came from a male donor with ankylosing spondylitis or in good health (not recorded which). This chain's CDR3 is CSAQWDRGAGTEAFF. The CDR3 bases are TGCAGTGCCCAGTGGGACAGGGGGGCTGGGACTGAAGCTTTCTTT.